The rows below give T cell receptor beta chains drawn from one sample of a study of cytomegalovirus exposure and HLA in healthy donors. The method was immunoSEQ multiplex PCR; TCRdb's version includes in-frame clones alone and lacks a portion of them. Of around 120,000 clones in the sample, around 82% are singletons; the top ten hold over 9%. Sequencing was done on a sample of PBMCs. These receptors all stem from a male donor in good health and CMV-seropositive. Each CDR3 is given with its conserved first and last residue. D genes are given only for firm matches. Not every row has a clone size; where given, it reads once, few, many or a size class.

D	size	V	J	CDR3	DNA
TRBD2	few	TRBV5-8	TRBJ2-1	CASSPGLAGNNEQFF	TGTGCCAGCAGCCCGGGACTAGCGGGAAACAATGAGCAGTTCTTC
NA	NA	TRBV6-5	TRBJ1-2	CASSRTANYGYTF	TGTGCCAGCAGCCGGACAGCTAACTATGGCTACACCTTC
TRBD1	NA	TRBV18	TRBJ1-3	CASSPVTGAILTGNTIYF	TGTGCCAGCTCACCAGTCACAGGGGCAATTCTTACTGGAAACACCATATATTTT
TRBD1	NA	TRBV6-6	TRBJ1-3	CASSSRGLSGNTIYF	TGTGCCAGCAGTTCCAGGGGGCTCTCTGGAAACACCATATATTTT
TRBD2	few	TRBV6-1	TRBJ2-3	CASGRTSGSTDTQYF	TGTGCCAGCGGCAGGACTAGCGGTAGCACAGATACGCAGTATTTT
NA	NA	TRBV19	TRBJ1-1	CASSIMGRGTEAFF	TGTGCCAGTTCTATTATGGGAAGGGGAACTGAAGCTTTCTTT
NA	NA	TRBV6-1	TRBJ2-3	CASSDGGPSTDTQYF	TGTGCCAGCAGTGATGGGGGCCCTAGCACAGATACGCAGTATTTT
TRBD1	NA	TRBV27	TRBJ2-2	CASSSKLPGQGAGELFF	TGTGCCAGCAGTTCAAAACTCCCGGGACAGGGGGCCGGGGAGCTGTTTTTT
NA	once	TRBV4-3	TRBJ2-2	CASSQERTANTGELFF	TGCGCCAGCAGCCAAGAACGGACAGCGAACACCGGGGAGCTGTTTTTT
NA	NA	TRBV19	TRBJ2-3	CATGGLAGDTQYF	TGTGCCACCGGCGGCCTAGCTGGAGATACGCAGTATTTT
NA	NA	TRBV29-1	TRBJ2-7	CSVEGGGADYRYEQYF	TGCAGCGTTGAGGGGGGTGGGGCGGACTACCGCTACGAGCAGTACTTC
NA	NA	TRBV28	TRBJ2-2	CASSFQVTGELFF	TGTGCCAGCAGTTTTCAGGTGACCGGGGAGCTGTTTTTT
TRBD1	NA	TRBV13	TRBJ1-5	CASSLSGTGSEPQHF	TGTGCCAGCAGCTTATCAGGGACAGGGTCTGAGCCCCAGCATTTT
TRBD2	NA	TRBV5-6	TRBJ2-1	CASSLQAGDRFGQFF	TGTGCCAGCAGCTTGCAAGCGGGAGACAGGTTCGGACAGTTCTTC
NA	NA	TRBV10-3	TRBJ2-3	CAISEAGTGGVDTQYF	TGTGCCATCAGTGAGGCTGGGACCGGCGGGGTAGATACGCAGTATTTT
NA	NA	TRBV7-6	TRBJ2-1	CASSLESGGMIQFF	TGTGCCAGCAGCTTAGAATCGGGCGGGATGATCCAGTTCTTC
NA	NA	TRBV19	TRBJ2-5	CASSIVREETQYF	TGTGCCAGTAGTATAGTCCGGGAGGAGACCCAGTACTTC
NA	NA	TRBV28	TRBJ2-7	CASSLVDTRQYF	TGTGCCAGCAGTTTGGTCGATACGAGGCAGTACTTC
TRBD1	NA	TRBV11-2	TRBJ2-7	CASSLGGQSREQYF	TGTGCCAGCAGCTTAGGGGGACAGAGCCGTGAGCAGTACTTC
NA	NA	TRBV2	TRBJ1-6	CASIPGANSPLHF	TGTGCCAGCATTCCAGGGGCCAATTCACCCCTCCACTTT
TRBD1	NA	TRBV18	TRBJ1-1	CASSPGQGNTEAFF	TGTGCCAGCTCACCAGGACAGGGGAACACTGAAGCTTTCTTT
TRBD1	once	TRBV7-9	TRBJ1-1	CASSLSGDSPWGAFF	TGTGCCAGCAGCTTAAGTGGGGACAGTCCCTGGGGAGCTTTCTTT
TRBD2	NA	TRBV4-3	TRBJ2-1	CASSLQRPSGDNEQFF	TGCGCCAGCAGCCTCCAACGGCCTAGCGGGGACAATGAGCAGTTCTTC
NA	NA	TRBV9	TRBJ1-2	CASSARTGNYGYTF	TGTGCCAGCAGCGCCCGTACAGGGAACTATGGCTACACCTTC
TRBD1	NA	TRBV9	TRBJ2-7	CASSVEGTGGYEQYF	TGTGCCAGCAGCGTAGAGGGGACAGGGGGCTACGAGCAGTACTTC